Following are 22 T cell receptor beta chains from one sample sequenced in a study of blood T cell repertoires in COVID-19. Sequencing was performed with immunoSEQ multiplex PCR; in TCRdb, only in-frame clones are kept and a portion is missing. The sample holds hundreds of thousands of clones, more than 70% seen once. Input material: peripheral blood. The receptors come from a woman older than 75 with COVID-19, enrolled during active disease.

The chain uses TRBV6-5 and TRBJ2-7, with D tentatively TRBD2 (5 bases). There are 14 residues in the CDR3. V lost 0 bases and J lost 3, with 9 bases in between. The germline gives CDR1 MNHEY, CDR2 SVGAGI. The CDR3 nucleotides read TGTGCCAGCAGTTACTCGGACGGGAACTACGAGCAGTACTTC. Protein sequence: CASSYSDGNYEQYF.

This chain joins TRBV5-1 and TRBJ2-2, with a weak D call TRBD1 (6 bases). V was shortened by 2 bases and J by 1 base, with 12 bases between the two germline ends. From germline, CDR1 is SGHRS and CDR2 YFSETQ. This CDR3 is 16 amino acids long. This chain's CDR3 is CASSFNTGLNTGELFF. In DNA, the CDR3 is TGCGCCAGCAGCTTTAATACAGGGTTGAACACCGGGGAGCTGTTTTTT.

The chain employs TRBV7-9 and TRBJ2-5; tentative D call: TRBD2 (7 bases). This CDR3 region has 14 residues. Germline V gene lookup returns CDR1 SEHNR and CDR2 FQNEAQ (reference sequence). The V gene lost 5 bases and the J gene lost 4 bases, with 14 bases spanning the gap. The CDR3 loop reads CASSLGGGVETQYF. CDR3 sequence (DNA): TGTGCCAGCAGCCTGGGAGGGGGAGTAGAGACCCAGTACTTC.

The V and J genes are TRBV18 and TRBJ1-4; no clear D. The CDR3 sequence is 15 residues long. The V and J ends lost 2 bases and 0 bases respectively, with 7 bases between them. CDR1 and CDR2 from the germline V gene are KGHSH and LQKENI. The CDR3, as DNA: TGTGCCAGCTCACCAACAGCCGCAACTAATGAAAAACTGTTTTTT. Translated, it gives CASSPTAATNEKLFF.

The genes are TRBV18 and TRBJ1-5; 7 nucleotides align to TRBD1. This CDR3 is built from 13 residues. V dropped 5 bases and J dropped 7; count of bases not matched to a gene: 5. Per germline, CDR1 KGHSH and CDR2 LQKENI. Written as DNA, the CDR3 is TGTGCCAGCTCATCGACAGGGACCCAGCCCCAGCATTTT. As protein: CASSSTGTQPQHF. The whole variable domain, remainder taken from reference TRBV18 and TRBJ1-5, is NAGVMQNPRHLVRRRGQEARLRCSPMKGHSHVYWYRQLPEEGLKFMVYLQKENIIDESGMPKERFSAEFPKEGPSILRIQQVVRGDSAAYFCASSSTGTQPQHFGDGTRLSIL.

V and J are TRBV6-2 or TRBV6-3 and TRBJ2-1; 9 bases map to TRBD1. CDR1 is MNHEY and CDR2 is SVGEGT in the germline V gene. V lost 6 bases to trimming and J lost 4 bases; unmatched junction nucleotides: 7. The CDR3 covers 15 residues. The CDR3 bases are TGTGCCAGCAGCCCGCGACAGGGGGGATACAATGAGCAGTTCTTC. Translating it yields CASSPRQGGYNEQFF.

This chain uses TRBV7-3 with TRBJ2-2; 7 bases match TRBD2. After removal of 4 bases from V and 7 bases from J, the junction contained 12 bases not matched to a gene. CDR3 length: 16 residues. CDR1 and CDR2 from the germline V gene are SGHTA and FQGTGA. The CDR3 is CASSSTARTGGGELFF. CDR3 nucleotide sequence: TGTGCCAGCAGCTCCACCGCTCGTACGGGGGGCGGGGAGCTGTTTTTT.

Here the CDR3 reads CASSLDTGANIQYF. The CDR3 coding sequence is TGCGCCAGCAGCTTGGATACAGGGGCGAACATTCAGTACTTC. The chain recombines TRBV5-1 with TRBJ2-4; 7 nucleotides align to TRBD1. CDR3 length: 14 amino acids. After removal of 0 bases from V and 7 bases from J, the junction contained 4 bases not matched to a gene. Germline CDR1 reads SGHRS; CDR2 reads YFSETQ.

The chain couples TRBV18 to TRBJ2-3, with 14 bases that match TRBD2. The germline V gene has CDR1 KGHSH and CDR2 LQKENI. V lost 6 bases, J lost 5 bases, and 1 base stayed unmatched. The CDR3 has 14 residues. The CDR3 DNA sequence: TGTGCCAGCTCCGGGACTAGCGGGGGAGATACGCAGTATTTT. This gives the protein CASSGTSGGDTQYF. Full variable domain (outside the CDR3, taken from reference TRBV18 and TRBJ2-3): NAGVMQNPRHLVRRRGQEARLRCSPMKGHSHVYWYRQLPEEGLKFMVYLQKENIIDESGMPKERFSAEFPKEGPSILRIQQVVRGDSAAYFCASSGTSGGDTQYFGPGTRLTVL.

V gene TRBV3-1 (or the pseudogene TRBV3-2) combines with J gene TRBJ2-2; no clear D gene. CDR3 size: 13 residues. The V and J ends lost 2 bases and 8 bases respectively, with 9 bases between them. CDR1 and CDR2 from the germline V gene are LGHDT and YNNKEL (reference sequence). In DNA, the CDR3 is TGTGCCAGCAGCCAAACGAGACTGGGGGAGCTGTTTTTT. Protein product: CASSQTRLGELFF.

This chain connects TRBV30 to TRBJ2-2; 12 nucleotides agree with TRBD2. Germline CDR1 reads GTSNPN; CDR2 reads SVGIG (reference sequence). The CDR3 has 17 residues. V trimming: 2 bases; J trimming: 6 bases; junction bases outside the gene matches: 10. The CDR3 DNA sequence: TGTGCCTGGAGTCGAAGACTAGCGGGGGAGCGGGCCGGGGAGCTGTTTTTT. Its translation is CAWSRRLAGERAGELFF.

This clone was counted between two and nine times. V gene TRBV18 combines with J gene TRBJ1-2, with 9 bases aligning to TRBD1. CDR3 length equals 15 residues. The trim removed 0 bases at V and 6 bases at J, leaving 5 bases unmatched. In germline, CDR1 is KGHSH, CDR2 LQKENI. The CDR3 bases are TGTGCCAGCTCACCACCGGGACAGGGTCTGAATGGCTACACCTTC. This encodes CASSPPGQGLNGYTF.

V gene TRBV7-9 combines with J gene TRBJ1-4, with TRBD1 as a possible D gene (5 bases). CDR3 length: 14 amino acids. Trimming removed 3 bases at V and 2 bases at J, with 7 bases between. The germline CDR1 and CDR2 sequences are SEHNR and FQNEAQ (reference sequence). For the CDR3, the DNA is TGTGCCAGCAGCTTGTCAGGGACTAATGAAAAACTGTTTTTT. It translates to CASSLSGTNEKLFF.

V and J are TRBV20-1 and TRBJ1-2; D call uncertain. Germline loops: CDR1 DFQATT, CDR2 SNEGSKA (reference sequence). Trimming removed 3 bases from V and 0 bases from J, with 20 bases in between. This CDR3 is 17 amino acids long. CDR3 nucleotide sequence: TGCAGTGCTAGTCCCAATCAAGGCCGGCGGGCTAACTATGGCTACACCTTC. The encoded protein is CSASPNQGRRANYGYTF.

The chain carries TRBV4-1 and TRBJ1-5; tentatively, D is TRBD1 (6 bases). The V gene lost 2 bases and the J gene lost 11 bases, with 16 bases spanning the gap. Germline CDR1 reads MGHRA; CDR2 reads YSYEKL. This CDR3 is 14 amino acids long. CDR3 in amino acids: CASSQQKDSWAQHF. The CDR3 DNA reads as TGCGCCAGCAGCCAACAGAAGGACAGTTGGGCCCAGCATTTT.

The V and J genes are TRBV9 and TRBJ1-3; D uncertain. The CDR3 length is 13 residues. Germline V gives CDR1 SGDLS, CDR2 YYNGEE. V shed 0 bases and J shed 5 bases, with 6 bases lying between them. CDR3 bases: TGTGCCAGCAGCGTAGATTATCGAAACACCATATATTTT. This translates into CASSVDYRNTIYF.

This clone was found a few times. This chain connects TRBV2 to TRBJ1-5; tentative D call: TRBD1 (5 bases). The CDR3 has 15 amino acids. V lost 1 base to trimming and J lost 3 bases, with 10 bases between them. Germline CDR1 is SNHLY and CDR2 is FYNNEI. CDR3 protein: CASSEEGVFNQPQHF. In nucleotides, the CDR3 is TGTGCCAGCAGTGAAGAAGGGGTCTTCAATCAGCCCCAGCATTTT.

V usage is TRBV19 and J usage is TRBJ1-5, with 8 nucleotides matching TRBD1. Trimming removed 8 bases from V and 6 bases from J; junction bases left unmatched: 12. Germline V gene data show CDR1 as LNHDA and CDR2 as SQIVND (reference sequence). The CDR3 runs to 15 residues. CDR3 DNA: TGTGCCAGTGCCACCGGACAGGGACCGAGTCAGCCCCAGCATTTT. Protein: CASATGQGPSQPQHF. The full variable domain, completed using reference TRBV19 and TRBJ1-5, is DGGITQSPKYLFRKEGQNVTLSCEQNLNHDAMYWYRQDPGQGLRLIYYSQIVNDFQKGDIAEGYSVSREKKESFPLTVTSAQKNPTAFYLCASATGQGPSQPQHFGDGTRLSIL.

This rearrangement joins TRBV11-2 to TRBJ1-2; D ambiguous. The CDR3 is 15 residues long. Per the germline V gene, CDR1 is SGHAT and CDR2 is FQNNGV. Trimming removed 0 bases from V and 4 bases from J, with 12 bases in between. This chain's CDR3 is CASSLDKPTVYGYTF. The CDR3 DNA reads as TGTGCCAGCAGCTTAGACAAGCCAACCGTCTATGGCTACACCTTC.

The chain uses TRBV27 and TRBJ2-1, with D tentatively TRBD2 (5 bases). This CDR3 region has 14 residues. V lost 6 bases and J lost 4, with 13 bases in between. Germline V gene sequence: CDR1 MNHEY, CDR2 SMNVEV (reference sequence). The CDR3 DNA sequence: TGTGCCAGCAGGCCTCATGGGGAGTACAATGAGCAGTTCTTC. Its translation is CASRPHGEYNEQFF.

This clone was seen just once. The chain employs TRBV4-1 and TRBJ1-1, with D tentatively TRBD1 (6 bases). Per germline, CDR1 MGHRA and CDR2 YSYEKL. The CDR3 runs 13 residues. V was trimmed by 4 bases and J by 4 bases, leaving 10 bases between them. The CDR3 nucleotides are TGCGCCAGCAGCCGCGCAGGGGCCACTGAAGCTTTCTTT. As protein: CASSRAGATEAFF.

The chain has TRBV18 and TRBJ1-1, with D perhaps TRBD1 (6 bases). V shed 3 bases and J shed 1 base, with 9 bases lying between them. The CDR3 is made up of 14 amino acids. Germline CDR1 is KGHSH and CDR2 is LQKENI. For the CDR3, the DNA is TGTGCCAGCTCACCGGGGGCACAGAACACTGAAGCTTTCTTT. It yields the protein CASSPGAQNTEAFF.